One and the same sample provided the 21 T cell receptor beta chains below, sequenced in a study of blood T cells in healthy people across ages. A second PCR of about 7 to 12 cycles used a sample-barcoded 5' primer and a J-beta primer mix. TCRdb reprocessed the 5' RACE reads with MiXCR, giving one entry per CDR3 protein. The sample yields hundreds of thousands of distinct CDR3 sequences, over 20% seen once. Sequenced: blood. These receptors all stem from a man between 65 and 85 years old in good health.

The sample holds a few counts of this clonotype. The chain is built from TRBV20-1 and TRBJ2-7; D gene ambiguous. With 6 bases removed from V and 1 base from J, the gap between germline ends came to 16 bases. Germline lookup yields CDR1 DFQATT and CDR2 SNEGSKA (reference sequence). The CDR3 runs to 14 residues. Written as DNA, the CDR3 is TGCAGTGCCAAGTGGGCTCAGGTTTCCTACGAGCAGTACTTC. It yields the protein CSAKWAQVSYEQYF.

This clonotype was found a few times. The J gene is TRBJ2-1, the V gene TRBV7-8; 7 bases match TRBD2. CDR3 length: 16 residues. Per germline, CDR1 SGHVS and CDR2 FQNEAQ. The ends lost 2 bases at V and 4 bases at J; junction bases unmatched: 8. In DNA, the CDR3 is TGTGCCAGCAGCTTAAGTGAAGGGAGGGGTTACAATGAGCAGTTCTTC. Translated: CASSLSEGRGYNEQFF.

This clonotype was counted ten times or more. CDR3 sequence reads: CASSPGLAGVDTQYF. CDR3 bases: TGTGCCAGCAGCCCTGGACTAGCGGGAGTAGATACGCAGTATTTT. The V call is TRBV7-9, the J call TRBJ2-3; the match to TRBD2 covers 13 bases. The CDR3 has 15 residues. Losses at the gene ends were 5 bases for V and 5 bases for J; bases not matched to a gene: 4. From germline, CDR1 is SEHNR and CDR2 FQNEAQ (reference sequence). The whole variable domain, remainder taken from reference TRBV7-9 and TRBJ2-3, is DTGVSQNPRHKITKRGQNVTFRCDPISEHNRLYWYRQTLGQGPEFLTYFQNEAQLEKSRLLSDRFSAERPKGSFSTLEIQRTEQGDSAMYLCASSPGLAGVDTQYFGPGTRLTVL.

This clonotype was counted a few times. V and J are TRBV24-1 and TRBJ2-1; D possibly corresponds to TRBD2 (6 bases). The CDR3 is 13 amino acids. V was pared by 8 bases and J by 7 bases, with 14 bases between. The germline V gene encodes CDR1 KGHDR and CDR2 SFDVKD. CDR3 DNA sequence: TGTGCCACCAAGGACGGGAGTAAAAATGAGCAGTTCTTC. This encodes CATKDGSKNEQFF.

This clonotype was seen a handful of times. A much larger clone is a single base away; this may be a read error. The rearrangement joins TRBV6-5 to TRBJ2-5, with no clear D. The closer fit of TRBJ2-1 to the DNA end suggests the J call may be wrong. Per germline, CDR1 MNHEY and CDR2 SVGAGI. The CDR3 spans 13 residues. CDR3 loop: CASSYSIYNEQFF. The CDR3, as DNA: TGTGCCAGCAGTTACTCGATCTACAATGAGCAGTTCTTC.

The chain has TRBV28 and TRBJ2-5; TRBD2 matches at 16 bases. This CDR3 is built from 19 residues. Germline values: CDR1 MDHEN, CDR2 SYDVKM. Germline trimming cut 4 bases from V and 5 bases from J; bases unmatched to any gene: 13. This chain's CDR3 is CASSSTSDLGLAGGETQYF. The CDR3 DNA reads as TGTGCCAGCAGTTCCACCTCTGACCTGGGACTAGCGGGGGGGGAGACCCAGTACTTC.

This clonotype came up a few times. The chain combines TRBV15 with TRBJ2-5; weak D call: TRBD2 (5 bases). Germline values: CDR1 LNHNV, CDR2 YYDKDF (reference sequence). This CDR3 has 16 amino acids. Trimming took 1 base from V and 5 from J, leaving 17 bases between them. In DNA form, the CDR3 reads TGTGCCACCAGCAGAGTACGTAATGGACTGGCGGAGACCCAGTACTTC. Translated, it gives CATSRVRNGLAETQYF. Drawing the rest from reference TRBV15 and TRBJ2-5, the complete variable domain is DAMVIQNPRYQVTQFGKPVTLSCSQTLNHNVMYWYQQKSSQAPKLLFHYYDKDFNNEADTPDNFQSRRPNTSFCFLDIRSPGLGDTAMYLCATSRVRNGLAETQYFGPGTRLLVL.

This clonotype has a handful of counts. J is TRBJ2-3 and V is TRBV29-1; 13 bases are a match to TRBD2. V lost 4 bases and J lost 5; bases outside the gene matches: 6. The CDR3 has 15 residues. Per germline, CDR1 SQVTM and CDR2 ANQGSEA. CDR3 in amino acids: CSVGGLAGVGDTQYF. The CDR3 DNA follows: TGCAGCGTTGGAGGACTAGCGGGAGTTGGAGATACGCAGTATTTT.

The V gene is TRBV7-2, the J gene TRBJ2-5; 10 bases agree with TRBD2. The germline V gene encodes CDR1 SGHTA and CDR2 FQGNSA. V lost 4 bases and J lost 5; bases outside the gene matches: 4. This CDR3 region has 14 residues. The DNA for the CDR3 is TGTGCCAGCAGCTCTGGACTAGCGGTCGAGACCCAGTACTTC. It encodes CASSSGLAVETQYF.

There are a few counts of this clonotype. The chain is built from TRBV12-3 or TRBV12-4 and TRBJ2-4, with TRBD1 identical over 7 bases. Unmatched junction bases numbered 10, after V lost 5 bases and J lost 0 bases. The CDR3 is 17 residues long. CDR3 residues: CASSRMGQLLAKNIQYF. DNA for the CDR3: TGTGCCAGCAGTCGCATGGGACAGTTACTAGCCAAAAACATTCAGTACTTC.

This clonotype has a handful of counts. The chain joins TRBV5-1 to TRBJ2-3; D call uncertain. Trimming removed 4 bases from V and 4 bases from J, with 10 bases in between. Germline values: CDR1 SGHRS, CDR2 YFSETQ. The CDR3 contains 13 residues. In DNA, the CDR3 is TGCGCCAGCAGCATCGGGTTCTCAGATACGCAGTATTTT. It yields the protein CASSIGFSDTQYF.

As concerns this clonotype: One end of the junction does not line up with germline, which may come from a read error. CDR3 in DNA: TGCGCCAGCTACGACCTCTACAATGAGCAGCTCTTC. Amino acid sequence: CASYDLYNEQLF. The chain uses TRBV5-1 and TRBJ2-5; no clear D. CDR1 SGHRS and CDR2 YFSETQ come from the germline V gene. The CDR3 totals 12 residues.

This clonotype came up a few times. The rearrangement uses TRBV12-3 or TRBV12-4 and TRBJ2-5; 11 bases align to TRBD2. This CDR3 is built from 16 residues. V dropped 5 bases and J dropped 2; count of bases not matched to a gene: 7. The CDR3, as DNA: TGTGCCAGCAGTCTAGGATCTAGCGGGGGGCAAGAGACCCAGTACTTC. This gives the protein CASSLGSSGGQETQYF.

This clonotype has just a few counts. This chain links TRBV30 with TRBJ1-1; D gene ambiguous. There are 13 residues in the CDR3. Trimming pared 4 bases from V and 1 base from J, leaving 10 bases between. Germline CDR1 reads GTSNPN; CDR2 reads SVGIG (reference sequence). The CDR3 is CAWMASPNTEAFF. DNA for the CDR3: TGTGCCTGGATGGCCAGCCCGAACACTGAAGCTTTCTTT.

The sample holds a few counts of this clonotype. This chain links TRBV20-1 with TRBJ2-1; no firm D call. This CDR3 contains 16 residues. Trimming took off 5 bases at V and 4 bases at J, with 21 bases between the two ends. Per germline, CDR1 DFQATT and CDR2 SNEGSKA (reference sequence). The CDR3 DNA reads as TGCAGTGCTTTCGACCTGCAGAGTAATGATTACAATGAGCAGTTCTTC. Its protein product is CSAFDLQSNDYNEQFF.

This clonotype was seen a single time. CDR3: CASSLYGSTEAFF. The CDR3 DNA reads TGTGCCAGCAGTTTATATGGGAGCACTGAAGCTTTCTTT. The rearrangement joins TRBV12-3 or TRBV12-4 to TRBJ1-1; D remains unclear. The CDR3 has 13 residues. The ends were cut back, 2 bases at V and 4 bases at J, with 8 bases in the middle.

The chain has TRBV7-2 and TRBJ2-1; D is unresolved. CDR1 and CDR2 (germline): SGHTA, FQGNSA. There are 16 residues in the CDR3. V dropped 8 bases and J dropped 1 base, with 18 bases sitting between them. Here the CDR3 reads CASLEAPDLSYNEQFF. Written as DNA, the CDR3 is TGTGCCAGCCTTGAGGCCCCAGACCTTTCCTACAATGAGCAGTTCTTC.

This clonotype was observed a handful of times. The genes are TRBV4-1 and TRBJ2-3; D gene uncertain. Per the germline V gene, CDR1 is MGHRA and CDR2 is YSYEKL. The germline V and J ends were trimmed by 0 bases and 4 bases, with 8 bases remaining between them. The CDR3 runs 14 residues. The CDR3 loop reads CASSQDRNADTQYF. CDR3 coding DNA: TGCGCCAGCAGCCAAGATCGGAATGCAGATACGCAGTATTTT.

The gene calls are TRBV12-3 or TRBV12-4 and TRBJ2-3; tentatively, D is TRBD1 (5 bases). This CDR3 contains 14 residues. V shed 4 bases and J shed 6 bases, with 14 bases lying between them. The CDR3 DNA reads TGTGCCAGCAGTTCCCCGCAGGGTTGGGATACGCAGTATTTT. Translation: CASSSPQGWDTQYF.

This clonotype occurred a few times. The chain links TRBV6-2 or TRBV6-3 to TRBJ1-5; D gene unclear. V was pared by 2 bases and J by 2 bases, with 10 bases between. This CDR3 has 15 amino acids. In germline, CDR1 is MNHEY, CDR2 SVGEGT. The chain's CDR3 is CASSYIGLGNQPQHF. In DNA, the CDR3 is TGTGCCAGCAGTTACATCGGGCTGGGCAATCAGCCCCAGCATTTT.

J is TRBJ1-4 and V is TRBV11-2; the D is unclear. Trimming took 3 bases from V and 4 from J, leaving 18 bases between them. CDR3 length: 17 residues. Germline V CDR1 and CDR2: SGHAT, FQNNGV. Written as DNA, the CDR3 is TGTGCCAGCAGCTTCGACCCCGGCCGGCGGGGTAATGAAAAACTGTTTTTT. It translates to CASSFDPGRRGNEKLFF.